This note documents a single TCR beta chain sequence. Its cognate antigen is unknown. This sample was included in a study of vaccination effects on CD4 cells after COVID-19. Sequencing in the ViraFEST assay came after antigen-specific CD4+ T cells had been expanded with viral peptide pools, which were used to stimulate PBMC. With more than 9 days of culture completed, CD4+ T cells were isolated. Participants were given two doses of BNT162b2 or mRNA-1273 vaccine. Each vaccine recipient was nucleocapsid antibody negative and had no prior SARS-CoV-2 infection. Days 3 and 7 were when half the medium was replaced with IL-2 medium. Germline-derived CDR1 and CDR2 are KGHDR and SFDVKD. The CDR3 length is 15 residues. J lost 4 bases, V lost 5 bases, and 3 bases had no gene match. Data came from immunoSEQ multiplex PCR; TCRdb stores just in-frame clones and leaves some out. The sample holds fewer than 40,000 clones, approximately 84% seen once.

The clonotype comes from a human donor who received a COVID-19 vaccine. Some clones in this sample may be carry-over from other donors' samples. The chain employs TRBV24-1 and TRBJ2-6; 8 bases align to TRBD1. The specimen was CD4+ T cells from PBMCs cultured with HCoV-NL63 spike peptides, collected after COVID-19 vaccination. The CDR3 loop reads CATSAGGAGANVLTF. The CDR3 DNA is TGTGCCACCAGTGCAGGGGGCGCCGGGGCCAACGTCCTGACTTTC.